The 27 T cell receptor beta chains below were found in one sample sequenced in a study of blood T cell repertoires in COVID-19. Sequencing used immunoSEQ multiplex PCR; TCRdb keeps in-frame clones, though not all of them. The sample shows under 250,000 clones, around nine tenths of them seen only once. The sample taken for sequencing was peripheral blood. The receptors here all came from a woman in her forties with acute or convalescent COVID-19.

The chain employs TRBV5-8 and TRBJ1-5; TRBD1 aligns across 7 bases. This CDR3 spans 11 amino acids. With 4 bases clipped from V and 12 bases from J, the junction kept 4 bases outside the gene matches. CDR1 and CDR2 (germline): SGHTS, YDEGEE. CDR3 nucleotides: TGTGCCAGCAGCCCCGGGACAGACCAGCATTTT. Translation gives CASSPGTDQHF.

This clone was seen more than once but under ten times. The rearrangement uses TRBV28 and TRBJ2-7, with D perhaps matching TRBD2 (6 bases). The germline V gene encodes CDR1 MDHEN and CDR2 SYDVKM. The V end lost 5 bases, the J end lost 6 bases, and 11 bases lay between the germline ends. This CDR3 is 12 amino acids long. CDR3 sequence (DNA): TGTGCCAGCAGTGAAGGGACTGGCGAGCAGTACGTC. Its translation is CASSEGTGEQYV.

This rearrangement joins TRBV18 to TRBJ1-1; TRBD1 agrees at 8 bases. Germline CDR1 KGHSH, CDR2 LQKENI. CDR3 length equals 14 residues. V dropped 6 bases and J dropped 1; count of bases not matched to a gene: 4. The CDR3 region has the DNA TGTGCCAGCTCTCTACAGGGGGGGAACACTGAAGCTTTCTTT. Protein sequence: CASSLQGGNTEAFF.

The rearrangement joins TRBV9 to TRBJ2-1, with D maybe TRBD1 (5 bases). Looked up from germline, CDR1 is SGDLS and CDR2 is YYNGEE. The ends were cut back, 3 bases at V and 6 bases at J, with 16 bases in the middle. This CDR3 has 15 amino acids. The CDR3 here is CASSAEHRTVNEQFF. CDR3 nucleotides: TGTGCCAGCAGCGCGGAGCACAGGACCGTCAATGAGCAGTTCTTC.

The V call is TRBV15, the J call TRBJ2-3, with 10 bases identical to TRBD2. This CDR3 is built from 16 residues. Germline V CDR1 and CDR2: LNHNV, YYDKDF (reference sequence). Trimming cost V 0 bases and J 5 bases; bases outside gene matches: 5. The CDR3 is CATSRDERGGLDTQYF. Written as DNA, the CDR3 is TGTGCCACCAGCAGAGATGAGCGGGGGGGCTTAGATACGCAGTATTTT. Full variable domain (outside the CDR3, taken from reference TRBV15 and TRBJ2-3): DAMVIQNPRYQVTQFGKPVTLSCSQTLNHNVMYWYQQKSSQAPKLLFHYYDKDFNNEADTPDNFQSRRPNTSFCFLDIRSPGLGDTAMYLCATSRDERGGLDTQYFGPGTRLTVL.

The V call is TRBV5-1, the J call TRBJ2-3; 9 bases are shared with TRBD2. Trimming took 0 bases from V and 6 from J; bases not matched to a gene: 14. In germline, CDR1 is SGHRS, CDR2 YFSETQ. The CDR3 extends over 18 amino acids. The CDR3 reads CASSLGQRGEPKADTQYF. CDR3 coding DNA: TGCGCCAGCAGCTTGGGCCAGCGGGGGGAGCCTAAGGCGGATACGCAGTATTTT.

The chain combines TRBV5-5 with TRBJ2-3; 10 bases are a match to TRBD1. CDR3 length: 16 amino acids. Per the germline V gene, CDR1 is SGHKS and CDR2 is YYEKEE (reference sequence). The V gene end was trimmed by 0 bases and the J gene end by 2 bases; junction bases not matched to a gene: 3. The DNA of the CDR3 is TGTGCCAGCAGCTTGGGGACAGGGGGGAACACAGATACGCAGTATTTT. It specifies CASSLGTGGNTDTQYF.

The V gene is TRBV19, the J gene TRBJ1-5; tentative D call: TRBD1 (6 bases). The CDR3 spans 15 residues. V gave up 6 bases and J gave up 8 bases, with 20 bases separating them. Germline CDR1 reads LNHDA; CDR2 reads SQIVND (reference sequence). For the CDR3, the DNA is TGTGCCAGTAGATACAAAGGGGGTCGGGTAGAGCCCCAGCATTTT. Its translation is CASRYKGGRVEPQHF.

This clone was picked up one time. The rearrangement links TRBV7-8 to TRBJ1-2, with TRBD1 as a possible D gene (5 bases). Germline lookup yields CDR1 SGHVS and CDR2 FQNEAQ. The V gene lost 5 bases and the J gene lost 7 bases, with 17 bases spanning the gap. This CDR3 comprises 14 residues. CDR3 in amino acids: CASSPHSEGLGYTF. In DNA form, the CDR3 reads TGTGCCAGCAGCCCCCACTCGGAGGGGCTTGGCTACACCTTC.

The chain recombines TRBV2 with TRBJ1-5; D possibly corresponds to TRBD1 (6 bases). This CDR3 region has 15 residues. V was shortened by 7 bases and J by 4 bases, with 17 bases between the two germline ends. Germline V gene data show CDR1 as SNHLY and CDR2 as FYNNEI. CDR3 residues: CASTYLDRNNQPQHF. The DNA for the CDR3 is TGTGCCAGCACCTACCTAGACAGGAATAATCAGCCCCAGCATTTT.

J is TRBJ1-4 and V is TRBV5-1; 7 bases line up with TRBD1. This CDR3 has 15 residues. CDR1 is SGHRS and CDR2 is YFSETQ in the germline V gene. With V trimmed by 2 bases and J by 2 bases, 3 bases remained unmatched. As DNA, the CDR3 is TGCGCCAGCAGCTTTGGGGGACAGACTAATGAAAAACTGTTTTTT. This gives the protein CASSFGGQTNEKLFF.

V is TRBV2 and J is TRBJ1-4; no firm D call. The V end was cut by 3 bases, the J end by 6 bases, with 5 bases between. Germline assignment: CDR1 SNHLY and CDR2 FYNNEI. The CDR3 contains 12 residues. The CDR3 DNA reads TGTGCCAGCAGTGACAGTTATGAAAAACTGTTTTTT. It translates to CASSDSYEKLFF.

V is TRBV9 and J is TRBJ1-1; TRBD1 matches at 9 bases. CDR1 and CDR2 from the germline V gene are SGDLS and YYNGEE. This CDR3 is 15 amino acids long. The trim removed 4 bases at V and 4 bases at J, leaving 8 bases unmatched. The CDR3 loop is CASSPSGQGATEAFF. In DNA, the CDR3 is TGTGCCAGCAGCCCCTCGGGACAGGGTGCCACTGAAGCTTTCTTT.

This rearrangement joins TRBV2 to TRBJ1-4; the D is unclear. Per germline, CDR1 SNHLY and CDR2 FYNNEI. This CDR3 comprises 15 residues. Deletions cut 6 bases from V and 3 bases from J, with 14 bases between. CDR3 sequence reads: CASSHPGIPNEKLFF. The CDR3 nucleotides read TGTGCCAGCAGCCACCCGGGGATCCCTAATGAAAAACTGTTTTTT.

This rearrangement joins TRBV18 to TRBJ1-6; D possibly corresponds to TRBD1 (5 bases). The CDR3 is 14 residues long. The V end was cut by 5 bases, the J end by 6 bases, with 11 bases between. Germline assignment: CDR1 KGHSH and CDR2 LQKENI. CDR3 sequence reads: CASSTTETNSPLHF. In nucleotides, the CDR3 is TGTGCCAGCTCAACGACAGAAACTAATTCACCCCTCCACTTT.

V is TRBV5-1 and J is TRBJ2-5; 9 positions agree with TRBD1. Germline CDR1 reads SGHRS; CDR2 reads YFSETQ. The junction had 7 bases not matched to a gene; V was cut back by 3 bases and J by 7 bases. CDR3 length equals 14 residues. The chain's CDR3 is CASSYGTGLMTQYF. For the CDR3, the DNA is TGCGCCAGCAGCTACGGGACAGGGTTAATGACCCAGTACTTC.

The chain carries TRBV2 and TRBJ1-3; 11 bases are a match to TRBD1. The CDR3 consists of 16 residues. V gave up 6 bases and J gave up 0 bases; unmatched junction bases: 4. CDR1 and CDR2 from the germline V gene are SNHLY and FYNNEI. The CDR3 region is CASSRDRGSSGNTIYF. The CDR3 region has the DNA TGTGCCAGCAGCCGGGACAGGGGGAGCTCTGGAAACACCATATATTTT.

This clone showed up just a few times. The chain links TRBV6-4 to TRBJ2-3; the D gene is possibly TRBD1 (6 bases). Germline assignment: CDR1 MRHNA and CDR2 SNTAGT. The CDR3 has 15 amino acids. V was clipped by 4 bases and J by 6 bases, with 17 bases between them. The CDR3 loop reads CASSAQPGRGDTQYF. The CDR3 nucleotides read TGTGCCAGCAGTGCCCAGCCTGGAAGGGGGGATACGCAGTATTTT.

The V gene is TRBV10-3, the J gene TRBJ2-3; 7 bases are shared with TRBD2. V dropped 5 bases and J dropped 0; count of bases not matched to a gene: 8. This CDR3 has 16 amino acids. Germline values: CDR1 ENHRY, CDR2 SYGVKD. CDR3: CAISPAGPLSTDTQYF. DNA for the CDR3: TGTGCCATCAGTCCAGCGGGACCGCTTAGCACAGATACGCAGTATTTT.

This sequence joins TRBV24-1 and TRBJ2-1, with 9 nucleotides matching TRBD2. After removal of 9 bases from V and 5 bases from J, the junction contained 7 bases not matched to a gene. In germline, CDR1 is KGHDR, CDR2 SFDVKD. CDR3 size: 14 residues. The CDR3 sequence is CATQIAGVNNEQFF. The CDR3 nucleotides are TGTGCCACCCAAATAGCGGGGGTCAACAATGAGCAGTTCTTC.

This clone was detected a few times. This chain links TRBV10-3 with TRBJ2-7; D may be TRBD2 (5 bases). V was cut by 0 bases and J by 7 bases, with 10 bases left in between. CDR1 and CDR2 from the germline V gene are ENHRY and SYGVKD. This CDR3 is built from 13 residues. The chain's CDR3 is CAISESGRGEQYV. In DNA form, the CDR3 reads TGTGCCATCAGTGAGTCTGGTCGGGGAGAGCAGTACGTC.

This sequence joins TRBV7-9 and TRBJ2-6; D gene unclear. The germline gives CDR1 SEHNR, CDR2 FQNEAQ (reference sequence). This CDR3 spans 13 amino acids. V was pared by 7 bases and J by 1 base, with 5 bases between. The CDR3 nucleotides read TGTGCCAGCATCCATTCTGGGGCCAACGTCCTGACTTTC. It translates to CASIHSGANVLTF.

The chain joins TRBV27 to TRBJ1-1; D is possibly TRBD1 (6 bases). Germline CDR1 is MNHEY and CDR2 is SMNVEV (reference sequence). The CDR3 length is 17 residues. The V gene lost 5 bases and the J gene lost 0 bases, with 19 bases spanning the gap. The CDR3 sequence: CASSPPPGHSLNTEAFF. Here the CDR3 DNA reads TGTGCCAGCAGTCCCCCTCCGGGACACAGTCTGAACACTGAAGCTTTCTTT.

The CDR3 DNA sequence: TGCGCCAGCAGCTTGCTAGCCCAGAACTCCTACAATGAGCAGTTCTTC. It codes for CASSLLAQNSYNEQFF. V and J are TRBV5-1 and TRBJ2-1, with D possibly being TRBD2 (5 bases). The CDR3 consists of 16 residues. From germline, CDR1 is SGHRS and CDR2 YFSETQ. V was trimmed by 1 base and J by 0 bases, leaving 11 bases between them.

The chain links TRBV19 to TRBJ1-5, with D maybe TRBD1 (5 bases). The CDR3 sequence is 14 residues long. The germline gives CDR1 LNHDA, CDR2 SQIVND (reference sequence). Trimming cost V 3 bases and J 9 bases, with 15 bases left between them. This CDR3 reads CASSIGGVTRPQHF. CDR3 in DNA: TGTGCCAGTAGTATCGGGGGGGTAACGCGGCCCCAGCATTTT.

This clone was seen once. The rearrangement uses TRBV7-3 and TRBJ1-1, with a tentative D call TRBD1 (6 bases). Germline V gene data show CDR1 as SGHTA and CDR2 as FQGTGA. V lost 4 bases and J 1 base, leaving 13 bases between the germline ends. The CDR3 length is 15 residues. CDR3 sequence: CASSSTGKENTEAFF. The CDR3 DNA reads as TGTGCCAGCAGCTCTACAGGGAAGGAGAACACTGAAGCTTTCTTT.

This sequence joins TRBV5-1 and TRBJ1-3; 10 nucleotides align to TRBD1. From germline, CDR1 is SGHRS and CDR2 YFSETQ. V was clipped by 4 bases and J by 1 base; unmatched bases: 8. The CDR3 spans 17 residues. CDR3 amino acids: CASSKTTGGESGNTIYF. DNA for the CDR3: TGCGCCAGCAGCAAAACGACAGGGGGCGAGTCTGGAAACACCATATATTTT.